This entry lists 32 T cell receptor beta chains sequenced from one sample in a study of T cells in localized non-small cell lung cancer. Only in-frame clones appear in the TCRdb table, and some are missing; sequencing was by immunoSEQ multiplex PCR. The table has approximately 11,000 clones, around four fifths seen once. The source was peripheral blood mononuclear cells, collected before any cancer treatment. The receptors here all came from a female donor at least 60 years old with stage II lung adenocarcinoma.

CDR3 in amino acids: CASSSWGTSTDTQYF. The CDR3 nucleotides read TGTGCCAGCAGCAGTTGGGGTACTAGCACAGATACGCAGTATTTT. The chain combines TRBV7-3 with TRBJ2-3; no reliable D call. CDR3 length: 15 residues. The germline gives CDR1 SGHTA, CDR2 FQGTGA. Trimming shortened V by 5 bases and J by 0 bases, and 12 bases separated the two germline ends.

CDR3 region: CASSEWAGGLGYTF. CDR3 nucleotides: TGTGCCAGCAGTGAGTGGGCGGGGGGCCTTGGCTACACCTTC. The chain joins TRBV2 to TRBJ1-2; TRBD1 is a possible D gene (6 bases). The CDR3 is made up of 14 amino acids. V was trimmed by 3 bases and J by 7 bases, leaving 15 bases between them. Germline V lookup: CDR1 SNHLY, CDR2 FYNNEI. Full variable domain (missing parts from reference TRBV2 and TRBJ1-2): EPEVTQTPSHQVTQMGQEVILRCVPISNHLYFYWYRQILGQKVEFLVSFYNNEISEKSEIFDDQFSVERPDGSNFTLKIRSTKLEDSAMYFCASSEWAGGLGYTFGSGTRLTVV.

Here the CDR3 DNA reads TGTGCCAGCAGCTGGGGGACAGGAGACACAGATACGCAGTATTTT. Its protein is CASSWGTGDTDTQYF. The rearrangement joins TRBV5-6 to TRBJ2-3; 8 bases match TRBD1. Germline V gives CDR1 SGHDT, CDR2 YYEEEE. J lost 2 bases, V lost 3 bases, and 5 bases had no gene match. The CDR3 runs to 15 residues.

The J gene is TRBJ2-1, the V gene TRBV5-1; no clear D. Germline CDR1 SGHRS, CDR2 YFSETQ. The CDR3 sequence is 13 residues long. V dropped 2 bases and J dropped 4 bases, with 7 bases sitting between them. DNA of the CDR3: TGCGCCAGCAGCTTTCCGGGTTACAATGAGCAGTTCTTC. Protein sequence: CASSFPGYNEQFF.

The chain uses TRBV7-9 and TRBJ2-7, with D unresolved. CDR3 length equals 14 residues. Germline lookup yields CDR1 SEHNR and CDR2 FQNEAQ (reference sequence). The V gene lost 2 bases and the J gene lost 6 bases, with 14 bases spanning the gap. CDR3 sequence reads: CASSLSGYVGEQYF. In DNA form, the CDR3 reads TGTGCCAGCAGCTTATCCGGGTACGTCGGCGAGCAGTACTTC.

The V call is TRBV18, the J call TRBJ1-1, with 7 bases identical to TRBD1. The germline V gene has CDR1 KGHSH and CDR2 LQKENI. V trimming: 6 bases; J trimming: 4 bases; junction bases outside the gene matches: 17. The CDR3 is 17 residues long. The CDR3 spells CASSGVMTGSLSTEAFF. CDR3 nucleotide sequence: TGTGCCAGCTCCGGGGTGATGACAGGGTCCCTGAGCACTGAAGCTTTCTTT.

Note on this clone: This CDR3 is also generated by other DNA sequences in the sample. The V gene is TRBV6-5, the J gene TRBJ1-1, with D possibly being TRBD1 (6 bases). The CDR3 has 15 amino acids. The germline V gene encodes CDR1 MNHEY and CDR2 SVGAGI. The V end was cut by 0 bases, the J end by 1 base, with 9 bases between. The CDR3 region is CASSYSKGGNTEAFF. CDR3 bases: TGTGCCAGCAGTTACTCGAAGGGGGGGAACACTGAAGCTTTCTTT.

The chain recombines TRBV7-2 with TRBJ2-3; TRBD2 agrees at 15 bases. Germline trimming cut 5 bases from V and 14 bases from J; bases unmatched to any gene: 8. From germline, CDR1 is SGHTA and CDR2 FQGNSA. CDR3 length: 14 residues. The CDR3 loop reads CASSPGLAGGRVYF. The CDR3 nucleotides are TGTGCCAGCAGCCCAGGACTAGCGGGGGGGCGGGTGTATTTT.

The gene calls are TRBV7-9 and TRBJ2-5, with unresolved D. V shed 2 bases and J shed 6 bases, with 16 bases lying between them. This CDR3 has 15 residues. The germline V gene encodes CDR1 SEHNR and CDR2 FQNEAQ (reference sequence). The CDR3 DNA reads TGTGCCAGCAGCTTACGTATGGCAGCTAGGCAGACCCAGTACTTC. Protein product: CASSLRMAARQTQYF.

The CDR3 nucleotides read TGCGCCAGCAGCCAAGACGGATTGAGGATGAACACTGAAGCTTTCTTT. Its translation: CASSQDGLRMNTEAFF. This rearrangement joins TRBV4-3 to TRBJ1-1; no clear D gene. The germline V gene has CDR1 LGHNA and CDR2 YSLEER. V was cut by 0 bases and J by 0 bases, with 11 bases left in between. The CDR3 is made up of 16 amino acids.

The gene calls are TRBV11-2 and TRBJ1-2; TRBD1 matches at 7 bases. The CDR3 is 13 residues long. With 4 bases clipped from V and 4 bases from J, the junction kept 3 bases outside the gene matches. The germline CDR1 and CDR2 sequences are SGHAT and FQNNGV. The CDR3 DNA is TGTGCCAGCAGCTCGGGACAGTCCTATGGCTACACCTTC. Translation: CASSSGQSYGYTF.

The CDR3 reads CASSRRGTGNDGYTF. CDR3 coding DNA: TGTGCCAGCAGCCGGCGGGGGACAGGGAACGATGGCTACACCTTC. This sequence joins TRBV7-3 and TRBJ1-2; 9 bases agree with TRBD1. CDR1 and CDR2 (germline): SGHTA, FQGTGA. The junction had 10 bases not matched to a gene; V was cut back by 5 bases and J by 6 bases. The CDR3 has 15 residues. Supplemented by reference TRBV7-3 and TRBJ1-2, the full variable domain reads GAGVSQTPSNKVTEKGKYVELRCDPISGHTALYWYRQSLGQGPEFLIYFQGTGAADDSGLPNDRFFAVRPEGSVSTLKIQRTERGDSAVYLCASSRRGTGNDGYTFGSGTRLTVV.

The V gene is TRBV29-1, the J gene TRBJ2-3; 10 bases fit TRBD1. CDR1 is SQVTM, CDR2 ANQGSEA, per germline. The CDR3 runs 13 residues. Here the CDR3 DNA reads TGCCCAACATCCGGGACAGGGGCTGAGGCGCAGTATTTT. It translates to CPTSGTGAEAQYF.

This clone was counted a few times. V and J are TRBV15 and TRBJ1-4, with D perhaps TRBD1 (6 bases). V gave up 0 bases and J gave up 7 bases, with 12 bases separating them. The germline CDR1 and CDR2 sequences are LNHNV and YYDKDF (reference sequence). The CDR3 contains 15 residues. The CDR3 loop reads CATSRDGGGGEKLFF. The DNA of the CDR3 is TGTGCCACCAGCAGAGATGGCGGAGGGGGTGAAAAACTGTTTTTT.

This sequence joins TRBV9 and TRBJ2-4; TRBD1 or TRBD2 may be the D gene (5 bases each). Germline assignment: CDR1 SGDLS and CDR2 YYNGEE. The CDR3 covers 13 residues. The V end was cut by 3 bases, the J end by 7 bases, with 11 bases between. CDR3 sequence: CASSGDLRNIQYF. The CDR3 DNA follows: TGTGCCAGCAGCGGGGACCTGAGGAACATTCAGTACTTC. The full variable domain, in which reference TRBV9 and TRBJ2-4 provide the parts outside the CDR3, is DSGVTQTPKHLITATGQRVTLRCSPRSGDLSVYWYQQSLDQGLQFLIQYYNGEERAKGNILERFSAQQFPDLHSELNLSSLELGDSALYFCASSGDLRNIQYFGAGTRLSVL.

The chain employs TRBV6-1 and TRBJ1-5; D gene uncertain. There are 15 residues in the CDR3. Trimming removed 4 bases from V and 0 bases from J, with 10 bases in between. CDR1 MNHNS and CDR2 SASEGT come from the germline V gene. The CDR3 protein is CASSVVQASNQPQHF. The CDR3 region has the DNA TGTGCCAGCAGTGTAGTGCAGGCTAGCAATCAGCCCCAGCATTTT.

The V gene is TRBV5-1, the J gene TRBJ2-7; 7 bases line up with TRBD2. The CDR3 loop spans 15 amino acids. Looked up from germline, CDR1 is SGHRS and CDR2 is YFSETQ. The V gene end was trimmed by 4 bases and the J gene end by 4 bases; junction bases not matched to a gene: 11. The CDR3 nucleotides are TGCGCCAGCAGCCGAGGCGGGAGCCAAAATTACGAGCAGTACTTC. It encodes CASSRGGSQNYEQYF.

This clone was recorded once. The V call is TRBV15, the J call TRBJ2-7, with D possibly matching TRBD1 (6 bases). This CDR3 contains 14 residues. V was trimmed by 0 bases and J by 6 bases, leaving 12 bases between them. The V gene's germline CDR1 is LNHNV and CDR2 YYDKDF (reference sequence). DNA of the CDR3: TGTGCCACCAGCAGAGACTGGGGGCCTGGCGAGCAGTACTTC. Translating it yields CATSRDWGPGEQYF.

The V and J genes are TRBV7-9 and TRBJ2-7; 10 bases match TRBD1. Germline lookup yields CDR1 SEHNR and CDR2 FQNEAQ (reference sequence). There are 15 residues in the CDR3. V lost 5 bases and J lost 7; bases outside the gene matches: 11. DNA for the CDR3: TGTGCCAGCAGCACCTCCAGGACAGGGGGTCGAGAGCAGTACTTC. It is translated as CASSTSRTGGREQYF. Looking up the rest from reference TRBV7-9 and TRBJ2-7 gives the full variable domain: DTGVSQNPRHKITKRGQNVTFRCDPISEHNRLYWYRQTLGQGPEFLTYFQNEAQLEKSRLLSDRFSAERPKGSFSTLEIQRTEQGDSAMYLCASSTSRTGGREQYFGPGTRLTVT.

This rearrangement joins TRBV7-9 to TRBJ1-1; 10 bases agree with TRBD1. After removal of 5 bases from V and 3 bases from J, the junction contained 12 bases not matched to a gene. This CDR3 is 17 amino acids long. The germline gives CDR1 SEHNR, CDR2 FQNEAQ (reference sequence). CDR3 in DNA: TGTGCCAGCAGCGCCCGACAGGGGGCCGGAGGGTACACTGAAGCTTTCTTT. The encoded protein is CASSARQGAGGYTEAFF.

The genes are TRBV28 and TRBJ1-5; D is unresolved. Germline CDR1 and CDR2: MDHEN and SYDVKM. V was pared by 3 bases and J by 3 bases, with 18 bases between. The CDR3 sequence is 17 residues long. CDR3 residues: CASSFPPVRFLNQPQHF. The CDR3 nucleotides read TGTGCCAGCAGTTTCCCCCCTGTGCGATTTCTCAATCAGCCCCAGCATTTT.

The CDR3 protein is CASSLKGGWETQYF. CDR3 in DNA: TGTGCCAGCAGCTTAAAGGGGGGTTGGGAGACCCAGTACTTC. J is TRBJ2-5 and V is TRBV7-9; D could derive from TRBD1 or TRBD2 (6 bases each). This CDR3 spans 14 amino acids. Trimming removed 2 bases at V and 5 bases at J, with 12 bases between. CDR1 SEHNR and CDR2 FQNEAQ come from the germline V gene (reference sequence).

This chain links TRBV5-6 with TRBJ1-1; TRBD1 aligns across 9 bases. Trimming at V came to 3 bases and at J to 11 bases, leaving 11 bases not matched to a gene. The germline gives CDR1 SGHDT, CDR2 YYEEEE. The CDR3 covers 14 residues. The CDR3 is CASSSVDRGIEAFF. CDR3 sequence (DNA): TGTGCCAGCAGCTCCGTTGACAGGGGGATTGAGGCTTTCTTT.

The V call is TRBV19, the J call TRBJ2-4; D is possibly TRBD2 (6 bases). Trimming cost V 4 bases and J 3 bases, with 16 bases left between them. Germline V CDR1 and CDR2: LNHDA, SQIVND (reference sequence). The CDR3 has 16 amino acids. The CDR3 DNA reads as TGTGCCAGTAGTACGGGGACTGACGTTGGCAAAAACATTCAGTACTTC. Its translation: CASSTGTDVGKNIQYF. The variable domain in full, with the rest retrieved from reference TRBV19 and TRBJ2-4, is DGGITQSPKYLFRKEGQNVTLSCEQNLNHDAMYWYRQDPGQGLRLIYYSQIVNDFQKGDIAEGYSVSREKKESFPLTVTSAQKNPTAFYLCASSTGTDVGKNIQYFGAGTRLSVL.

The V call is TRBV28, the J call TRBJ1-1; TRBD1 agrees at 8 bases. CDR1 is MDHEN, CDR2 SYDVKM, per germline. Unmatched junction bases numbered 17, after V lost 8 bases and J lost 6 bases. This CDR3 contains 16 residues. DNA for the CDR3: TGTGCCAGCCCCCTTCCGGGACAGGTAGGCCGGTCTGAAGCTTTCTTT. Translation gives CASPLPGQVGRSEAFF.

V gene TRBV2 combines with J gene TRBJ1-4; no reliable D call. V was clipped by 8 bases and J by 8 bases, with 12 bases between them. CDR1 and CDR2 from the germline V gene are SNHLY and FYNNEI. This CDR3 has 12 residues. The chain's CDR3 is CASRLNEEKLFF. DNA of the CDR3: TGTGCCAGCCGACTGAATGAGGAAAAACTGTTTTTT.

The rearrangement links TRBV5-1 to TRBJ2-1; 11 nucleotides match TRBD2. The CDR3 loop spans 18 amino acids. The germline V gene has CDR1 SGHRS and CDR2 YFSETQ. J was trimmed by 6 bases and V by 1 base; bases with no gene match: 12. In nucleotides, the CDR3 is TGCGCCAGCAGCTTGAGGGGGGCGACTAGCGGGATGGGCAATGAGCAGTTCTTC. It is translated as CASSLRGATSGMGNEQFF.

V gene TRBV5-4 combines with J gene TRBJ2-3, with no clear D. The V and J ends lost 1 base and 5 bases respectively, with 11 bases between them. The CDR3 consists of 14 residues. The germline CDR1 and CDR2 sequences are SGHNT and YYREEE (reference sequence). The CDR3 sequence: CASSLWSGIDTQYF. Written as DNA, the CDR3 is TGTGCCAGCAGCTTGTGGTCAGGAATAGATACGCAGTATTTT.

Points on this clone: The junction differs from germline at one of its ends, possibly a read error. The chain uses TRBV2 and TRBJ2-2, with D perhaps TRBD1 or TRBD2 (5 bases each). CDR3 size: 15 residues. Germline V lookup: CDR1 SNHLY, CDR2 FYNNEI. In DNA form, the CDR3 reads TGTGCCAGCAGTGTCGTTGGGGCCTTACACCGGGGAGCTGTTTTT. Its translation: CASSVVGALHRGAVF. Variable domain in full (rest from reference TRBV2 and TRBJ2-2): EPEVTQTPSHQVTQMGQEVILRCVPISNHLYFYWYRQILGQKVEFLVSFYNNEISEKSEIFDDQFSVERPDGSNFTLKIRSTKLEDSAMYFCASSVVGALHRGAVFGEGSRLTVL.

This clone was detected once. The chain carries TRBV6-5 and TRBJ1-5; D remains ambiguous. CDR1 is MNHEY and CDR2 is SVGAGI in the germline V gene. The CDR3 covers 15 residues. Between the trimmed V and J ends, which lost 6 bases and 4 bases, there was a span of 16 bases. CDR3 protein: CASSQAGIQNQPQHF. CDR3 DNA: TGTGCCAGCAGCCAGGCGGGGATTCAAAATCAGCCCCAGCATTTT.

This chain uses TRBV5-1 with TRBJ1-2; no clear D gene. This CDR3 comprises 12 residues. From germline, CDR1 is SGHRS and CDR2 YFSETQ. Trimming took off 0 bases at V and 6 bases at J, with 6 bases between the two ends. CDR3 residues: CASSLEGDGYTF. The CDR3 DNA reads TGCGCCAGCAGCTTGGAAGGAGATGGCTACACCTTC. The full variable domain, completed using reference TRBV5-1 and TRBJ1-2, is KAGVTQTPRYLIKTRGQQVTLSCSPISGHRSVSWYQQTPGQGLQFLFEYFSETQRNKGNFPGRFSGRQFSNSRSEMNVSTLELGDSALYLCASSLEGDGYTFGSGTRLTVV.

The gene calls are TRBV19 and TRBJ2-5; 8 bases agree with TRBD1. V dropped 6 bases and J dropped 8; count of bases not matched to a gene: 11. The CDR3 has 14 amino acids. Looked up from germline, CDR1 is LNHDA and CDR2 is SQIVND (reference sequence). The CDR3 DNA follows: TGTGCCAGTAGAGCATCAGACAGGGGCCCTACCCAGTACTTC. This encodes CASRASDRGPTQYF.